The source of this TCR beta chain is a study of identical twins. Each CDR3 protein is one row after TCRdb ran MiXCR on the 5' RACE reads. The sample carries about 490,000 distinct CDR3 sequences, around 15% recorded once. Whole-study findings and limits: Alpha sequences that were out-of-frame and twin-shared showed an excess of low generation probability. In beta out-of-frame sequences, the excess sharing between twins was weaker. Without tracking the same donors, conclusions rested on cross-sectional statistical analysis.

The table lists this clonotype with many counts. Its specificity is unknown. CDR1 is SGHRS and CDR2 is YFSETQ in the germline V gene. The CDR3 runs 17 residues. V lost 4 bases and J lost 6; bases outside the gene matches: 13. These data also formed part of another study, on yellow fever vaccine responses in identical twins.

Material: CD4+ T cells sorted from blood. This clonotype originated in a woman in her late teens or twenties in good health. The chain uses TRBV5-1 and TRBJ2-2; 9 bases are a match to TRBD1. The CDR3 DNA follows: TGCGCCAGCAGCGCTCAAACCTCGGACAGGGGAGCCGGGGAGCTGTTTTTT. This sequence encodes CASSAQTSDRGAGELFF. Together with reference TRBV5-1 and TRBJ2-2, the CDR3 gives the full variable domain: KAGVTQTPRYLIKTRGQQVTLSCSPISGHRSVSWYQQTPGQGLQFLFEYFSETQRNKGNFPGRFSGRQFSNSRSEMNVSTLELGDSALYLCASSAQTSDRGAGELFFGEGSRLTVL.